The source of this T cell receptor (beta chain) is a study of T-cell memory formation after mild COVID-19. This clonotype turned up a few times. One entry per CDR3 protein, called by TCRdb with MiXCR from the 5' RACE reads. This table has under 150,000 distinct CDR3 sequences, approximately 15% appearing once. CDR1 is SGHDT and CDR2 is YYEEEE in the germline V gene. The V end was cut by 2 bases, the J end by 3 bases, with 12 bases between. The CDR3 is 14 amino acids. What was sequenced was PBMCs or a T cell subset sorted from them (not recorded which). The TCR was taken from an adult woman who had mild COVID-19 (a few samples of this study predate the infection). Cell type and time point are not known. The chain carries TRBV5-6 and TRBJ2-7; D is perhaps TRBD2 (5 bases). The CDR3 DNA reads TGTGCCAGCAGCTTTTGGCAAGGAGGCTACGAGCAGTACTTC. Translating gives CASSFWQGGYEQYF.